These 32 T cell receptor beta chains originate from one sample sequenced in a study of T-cell memory formation after mild COVID-19. TCRdb reprocessed the 5' RACE reads via MiXCR and lists one record per CDR3 protein. This table has some 340,000 distinct CDR3 sequences, 10% to 15% appearing once. Sequencing was carried out using PBMCs or a T cell subset sorted from them (not recorded which). The origin of the receptors is a man between 18 and 35 years old who had mild COVID-19 (a few samples of this study predate the infection). Cell type and time point are not known.

The chain joins TRBV28 to TRBJ1-2; no reliable D call. The CDR3 totals 11 residues. Germline CDR1 reads MDHEN; CDR2 reads SYDVKM. The germline V and J ends were trimmed by 6 bases and 8 bases, with 10 bases remaining between them. The CDR3 DNA is TGTGCCAGCAGCCGGGAGGACGGCTACACCTTC. Translated, it gives CASSREDGYTF.

This clonotype occurred many times. V and J are TRBV6-2 or TRBV6-3 and TRBJ2-1; D is ambiguous. V dropped 2 bases and J dropped 6 bases, with 5 bases sitting between them. CDR1 and CDR2 (germline): MNHEY, SVGEGT. The CDR3 contains 12 residues. In nucleotides, the CDR3 is TGTGCCAGCAGTTACGGGGTCAATGAGCAGTTCTTC. This encodes CASSYGVNEQFF.

This clonotype turned up a few times. V is TRBV5-1 and J is TRBJ2-2; tentative D call: TRBD2 (6 bases). The CDR3 loop spans 15 amino acids. Trimming removed 7 bases at V and 4 bases at J, with 17 bases between. Germline CDR1 and CDR2: SGHRS and YFSETQ. In DNA, the CDR3 is TGCGCCAGCCCGGGGGAGGTGAGCGGCACCGGGGAGCTGTTTTTT. Residues: CASPGEVSGTGELFF. Drawing the rest from reference TRBV5-1 and TRBJ2-2, the complete variable domain is KAGVTQTPRYLIKTRGQQVTLSCSPISGHRSVSWYQQTPGQGLQFLFEYFSETQRNKGNFPGRFSGRQFSNSRSEMNVSTLELGDSALYLCASPGEVSGTGELFFGEGSRLTVL.

Here the CDR3 reads CASSVEGYTEAFF. As DNA, the CDR3 is TGTGCCAGCAGTGTTGAGGGGTACACTGAAGCTTTCTTT. This rearrangement joins TRBV6-1 to TRBJ1-1; D is possibly TRBD1 (5 bases). CDR3 length: 13 amino acids. Trimming removed 4 bases from V and 3 bases from J, with 9 bases in between. Looked up from germline, CDR1 is MNHNS and CDR2 is SASEGT.

This clonotype came up many times. This sequence joins TRBV4-3 and TRBJ2-2, with D perhaps TRBD1 (5 bases). Deletions cut 3 bases from V and 4 bases from J, with 6 bases between. This CDR3 has 13 amino acids. Germline-derived CDR1 and CDR2 are LGHNA and YSLEER. The CDR3 region has the DNA TGCGCCAGCAGCCAGCAGGGCACCGGGGAGCTGTTTTTT. It yields the protein CASSQQGTGELFF.

This clonotype was detected only a few times. This chain connects TRBV20-1 to TRBJ1-5; TRBD1 is a possible D gene (5 bases). The CDR3 runs 16 residues. Between the trimmed V and J ends, which lost 3 bases and 2 bases, there was a span of 17 bases. Germline V gives CDR1 DFQATT, CDR2 SNEGSKA (reference sequence). The CDR3 protein is CSASLVGASGNQPQHF. The CDR3, as DNA: TGCAGTGCTAGTCTAGTAGGGGCAAGTGGCAATCAGCCCCAGCATTTT.

Ten or more counts support this clonotype. V and J are TRBV10-3 and TRBJ2-5; D unresolved. CDR1 is ENHRY, CDR2 SYGVKD, per germline. The V gene lost 10 bases and the J gene lost 7 bases, with 16 bases spanning the gap. The CDR3 extends over 12 amino acids. The CDR3 protein is CANADVSGTQYF. The DNA for the CDR3 is TGTGCCAATGCGGACGTCTCTGGGACCCAGTACTTC.

This clonotype was counted many times. The V call is TRBV11-2, the J call TRBJ1-1; 7 nucleotides agree with TRBD1. The V segment lost 0 bases and the J segment 3 bases; nucleotides outside the gene matches: 4. This CDR3 spans 15 amino acids. In germline, CDR1 is SGHAT, CDR2 FQNNGV. CDR3 coding DNA: TGTGCCAGCAGCTTAGAATTGACAGGGTACACTGAAGCTTTCTTT. Its translation is CASSLELTGYTEAFF.

This clonotype was counted a few times. V usage is TRBV11-2 and J usage is TRBJ1-1; perhaps TRBD1 as D (5 bases). Trimming pared 5 bases from V and 7 bases from J, leaving 14 bases between. Germline-derived CDR1 and CDR2 are SGHAT and FQNNGV. There are 13 residues in the CDR3. The CDR3 bases are TGTGCCAGCAGCCCGGGAACAGGCCTTGAAGCTTTCTTT. It is translated as CASSPGTGLEAFF. Based on the CDR3 plus reference TRBV11-2 and TRBJ1-1, the full variable domain is EAGVAQSPRYKIIEKRQSVAFWCNPISGHATLYWYQQILGQGPKLLIQFQNNGVVDDSQLPKDRFSAERLKGVDSTLKIQPAKLEDSAVYLCASSPGTGLEAFFGQGTRLTVV.

This clonotype was counted only a few times. Written as DNA, the CDR3 is TGTGCCAGCAGCTTAGTACAGGGACCTAATTCACCCCTCCACTTT. It translates to CASSLVQGPNSPLHF. The gene calls are TRBV7-9 and TRBJ1-6; tentatively, D is TRBD1 (6 bases). The V gene lost 1 base and the J gene lost 6 bases, with 10 bases spanning the gap. Germline-derived CDR1 and CDR2 are SEHNR and FQNEAQ (reference sequence). There are 15 residues in the CDR3.

The table lists this clonotype with a few counts. The gene calls are TRBV12-3 or TRBV12-4 and TRBJ2-7, with TRBD2 matching over 10 bases. The CDR3 has 15 amino acids. V lost 6 bases, J lost 3 bases, and 8 bases stayed unmatched. CDR3 region: CASSPTIAGGYEQYF. In DNA, the CDR3 is TGTGCCAGCAGCCCTACAATAGCGGGGGGCTACGAGCAGTACTTC.

This clonotype was observed a handful of times. V gene TRBV7-3 combines with J gene TRBJ2-1; D perhaps matches TRBD1 (6 bases). CDR3 length: 15 amino acids. Deletions cut 3 bases from V and 0 bases from J, with 9 bases between. CDR1 and CDR2 from the germline V gene are SGHTA and FQGTGA. The CDR3 loop reads CASSFQGSSYNEQFF. The CDR3 region has the DNA TGTGCCAGCAGCTTCCAGGGGAGCTCCTACAATGAGCAGTTCTTC.

Many counts were recorded for this clonotype. The CDR3 loop is CASTPGPTDTQYF. As DNA, the CDR3 is TGTGCCAGCACCCCGGGGCCCACAGATACGCAGTATTTT. The genes are TRBV5-4 and TRBJ2-3; the D gene could be TRBD1 or TRBD2 (5 bases each). The CDR3 is 13 amino acids. Trimming pared 6 bases from V and 2 bases from J, leaving 10 bases between. Per germline, CDR1 SGHNT and CDR2 YYREEE (reference sequence).

Ten or more counts support this clonotype. The chain couples TRBV4-1 to TRBJ1-5; perhaps TRBD1 as D (5 bases). V lost 3 bases and J lost 7, with 16 bases in between. CDR3 size: 15 residues. Looked up from germline, CDR1 is MGHRA and CDR2 is YSYEKL. The CDR3 spells CASSQVGLYGQPQHF. CDR3 nucleotide sequence: TGCGCCAGCAGCCAGGTGGGACTTTATGGACAGCCCCAGCATTTT.

V usage is TRBV27 and J usage is TRBJ2-7; maybe TRBD2 (6 bases). This CDR3 contains 14 residues. Germline CDR1 reads MNHEY; CDR2 reads SMNVEV (reference sequence). Trimming left V 3 bases short and J 3 bases short, with 12 bases between. This chain's CDR3 is CASSFMGGGYEQYF. Here the CDR3 DNA reads TGTGCCAGCAGTTTTATGGGAGGAGGCTACGAGCAGTACTTC.

This clonotype occurred a few times. V gene TRBV4-2 combines with J gene TRBJ2-5, with D possibly TRBD1 on 6 matching bases. This CDR3 is 15 amino acids long. Trimming stripped 1 base from V and 2 bases from J, with 11 bases between. The germline V gene encodes CDR1 LGHNA and CDR2 YNFKEQ. CDR3: CASSQGTVIQETQYF. For the CDR3, the DNA is TGTGCCAGCAGCCAAGGGACAGTCATACAAGAGACCCAGTACTTC.

The V call is TRBV12-3 or TRBV12-4, the J call TRBJ1-1, with TRBD1 matching 9 bases. Trimming at V came to 5 bases and at J to 1 base, leaving 5 bases not matched to a gene. This CDR3 has 15 amino acids. Here the CDR3 DNA reads TGTGCCAGCAGTCCACGGACAGGGGAGAACACTGAAGCTTTCTTT. Protein sequence: CASSPRTGENTEAFF.

The sample holds a few counts of this clonotype. The chain employs TRBV6-1 and TRBJ1-2; D possibly corresponds to TRBD1 (6 bases). The CDR3 length is 13 residues. V gave up 6 bases and J gave up 3 bases, with 11 bases separating them. CDR1 and CDR2 (germline): MNHNS, SASEGT. The CDR3 DNA sequence: TGTGCCAGCAGCGCACAGGGCGACTATGGCTACACCTTC. Protein sequence: CASSAQGDYGYTF.

This clonotype appeared a few times. The chain joins TRBV10-3 to TRBJ2-7; 9 bases align to TRBD1. This CDR3 is built from 14 residues. Germline values: CDR1 ENHRY, CDR2 SYGVKD. Trimming cost V 6 bases and J 5 bases; bases outside gene matches: 8. CDR3 sequence: CAISPGTGTNEQYF. The CDR3 DNA is TGTGCCATCAGCCCGGGGACAGGGACCAACGAGCAGTACTTC.

The rearrangement uses TRBV7-2 and TRBJ2-7, with D possibly TRBD2 on 6 matching bases. CDR1 SGHTA and CDR2 FQGNSA come from the germline V gene. The V end lost 5 bases, the J end lost 5 bases, and 13 bases lay between the germline ends. This CDR3 region has 13 residues. Here the CDR3 DNA reads TGTGCCAGCAGCGCAAGACTAGTTGACGAGCAGTACTTC. Protein: CASSARLVDEQYF.

This clonotype was observed a few times. The chain links TRBV7-3 to TRBJ1-4; D unresolved. Trimming took 5 bases from V and 0 from J, leaving 13 bases between them. This CDR3 spans 16 amino acids. Germline assignment: CDR1 SGHTA and CDR2 FQGTGA. The CDR3 reads CASSPGELATNEKLFF. Here the CDR3 DNA reads TGTGCCAGCAGCCCAGGAGAACTTGCAACTAATGAAAAACTGTTTTTT. The full variable domain, in which reference TRBV7-3 and TRBJ1-4 provide the parts outside the CDR3, is GAGVSQTPSNKVTEKGKYVELRCDPISGHTALYWYRQSLGQGPEFLIYFQGTGAADDSGLPNDRFFAVRPEGSVSTLKIQRTERGDSAVYLCASSPGELATNEKLFFGSGTQLSVL.

Only a few counts were recorded for this clonotype. The V call is TRBV12-3 or TRBV12-4, the J call TRBJ1-4, with D possibly being TRBD1 (5 bases). The V end was cut by 3 bases, the J end by 0 bases, with 8 bases between. The CDR3 covers 15 residues. The CDR3: CASSLGGSTNEKLFF. The CDR3 nucleotides are TGTGCCAGCAGTTTGGGGGGATCAACTAATGAAAAACTGTTTTTT.

There are a few counts of this clonotype. This rearrangement joins TRBV12-3 or TRBV12-4 to TRBJ2-1; D call uncertain. This CDR3 has 13 residues. The ends were cut back, 3 bases at V and 6 bases at J, with 9 bases in the middle. In DNA, the CDR3 is TGTGCCAGCAGTTTGGTCACACCCAATGAGCAGTTCTTC. As protein: CASSLVTPNEQFF.

This clonotype was detected only a few times. This sequence joins TRBV11-3 and TRBJ2-3; TRBD2 matches at 7 bases. The length of the CDR3 is 14 residues. Trimming cost V 5 bases and J 4 bases; bases outside gene matches: 6. Germline CDR1 SGHNT, CDR2 YENEEA. In DNA form, the CDR3 reads TGTGCCAGCAGCCTCAGCGGGGTGGCAGATACGCAGTATTTT. It is translated as CASSLSGVADTQYF.

This clonotype turned up a few times. The V and J genes are TRBV7-9 and TRBJ2-3, with 7 positions matching TRBD1. V lost 5 bases, J lost 2 bases, and 4 bases stayed unmatched. The V gene's germline CDR1 is SEHNR and CDR2 FQNEAQ (reference sequence). The CDR3 length is 14 residues. CDR3 region: CASSPDRVTDTQYF. The CDR3 nucleotides read TGTGCCAGCAGCCCTGACAGGGTCACAGATACGCAGTATTTT. The whole variable domain, filled in from reference TRBV7-9 and TRBJ2-3, reads DTGVSQNPRHKITKRGQNVTFRCDPISEHNRLYWYRQTLGQGPEFLTYFQNEAQLEKSRLLSDRFSAERPKGSFSTLEIQRTEQGDSAMYLCASSPDRVTDTQYFGPGTRLTVL.

This clonotype was detected ten times or more. V is TRBV7-8 and J is TRBJ2-3; TRBD1 or TRBD2 may be the D gene (6 bases each). Germline V gene data show CDR1 as SGHVS and CDR2 as FQNEAQ. The CDR3 is 15 amino acids. The V and J ends lost 2 bases and 0 bases respectively, with 9 bases between them. CDR3 in amino acids: CASSLTGTSTDTQYF. CDR3 coding DNA: TGTGCCAGCAGCTTAACAGGGACTAGCACAGATACGCAGTATTTT.

V usage is TRBV5-1 and J usage is TRBJ2-1, with TRBD1 as a possible D gene (5 bases). Germline V gene lookup returns CDR1 SGHRS and CDR2 YFSETQ. Between the trimmed V and J ends, which lost 4 bases and 4 bases, there was a span of 9 bases. This CDR3 region has 13 residues. The CDR3 reads CASSKDNYNEQFF. DNA of the CDR3: TGCGCCAGCAGCAAGGACAATTACAATGAGCAGTTCTTC.

The J gene is TRBJ2-7, the V gene TRBV6-5, with 8 bases matching TRBD2. The CDR3 extends over 17 amino acids. V gave up 0 bases and J gave up 9 bases; unmatched junction bases: 16. The germline gives CDR1 MNHEY, CDR2 SVGAGI. CDR3 sequence reads: CASSYSWSGGSSFGQYF. The CDR3, as DNA: TGTGCCAGCAGTTACTCGTGGAGCGGGGGCTCCTCCTTCGGGCAGTACTTC.

The chain links TRBV12-3 or TRBV12-4 to TRBJ1-5, with 10 bases that match TRBD1. This CDR3 is built from 16 residues. Trimming at V came to 7 bases and at J to 5 bases, leaving 11 bases not matched to a gene. CDR3: CASNTGGTGVDQPQHF. The CDR3 coding sequence is TGTGCCAGCAATACAGGAGGGACAGGGGTGGATCAGCCCCAGCATTTT.

This clonotype has more than one count but fewer than ten. DNA for the CDR3: TGCGCCAGCAGCGTCCAGTCCCTCGGGTCGGACGAGCAGTACTTC. Its translation is CASSVQSLGSDEQYF. J is TRBJ2-7 and V is TRBV4-1; D unresolved. Germline V CDR1 and CDR2: MGHRA, YSYEKL. Between the trimmed V and J ends, which lost 5 bases and 5 bases, there was a span of 19 bases. The CDR3 runs 15 residues.

This clonotype was detected a few times. The V and J genes are TRBV5-1 and TRBJ1-6; maybe TRBD1 (5 bases). Germline assignment: CDR1 SGHRS and CDR2 YFSETQ. Trimming removed 5 bases at V and 2 bases at J, with 8 bases between. This CDR3 is built from 14 residues. The CDR3 is CASRPGTYNSPLHF. In DNA form, the CDR3 reads TGCGCCAGCAGGCCAGGGACCTATAATTCACCCCTCCACTTT.

This clonotype was seen a few times. The V call is TRBV7-2, the J call TRBJ2-3; D may match TRBD1 or TRBD2 (6 bases each). V shed 2 bases and J shed 0 bases, with 12 bases lying between them. The CDR3 is made up of 16 amino acids. Germline assignment: CDR1 SGHTA and CDR2 FQGNSA. CDR3 DNA: TGTGCCAGCAGCTTATCCCCGGGGGCGAGCACAGATACGCAGTATTTT. It translates to CASSLSPGASTDTQYF.